The 21 T cell receptor beta chains listed next were all sequenced from one sample in a study of T cells in Graves' hyperthyroidism and ophthalmopathy (dated by TCRdb to between 2017 and 2020). The library was generated by multiplex PCR. Sequenced on an Illumina HiSeq 2000. The TCR beta CDR3 regions were amplified from RNA transcripts. The first round of RT-PCR for the TCR CDR3 was performed with the HTBI primer set and the Qiagen OneStep RT-PCR kit. TCRdb ran its own pipeline on the public reads, namely fastp trimming at Q25 and MiXCR clone calling, and kept in-frame beta chains. Identical CDR3 proteins give one entry, which carries the most common genes and DNA. The sample profile shows about 640,000 distinct CDR3 sequences; approximately 14% of them were found once. Around 13% of the sample is held by the ten biggest clonotypes. The sequencing sample was made of blood. The receptors originated from a woman aged 45-65 years with Graves' ophthalmopathy.

This clonotype was counted only a few times. The chain recombines TRBV4-3 with TRBJ1-2; D call uncertain. The length of the CDR3 is 14 residues. CDR1 is LGHNA, CDR2 YSLEER, per germline. V was shortened by 0 bases and J by 5 bases, with 10 bases between the two germline ends. DNA of the CDR3: TGCGCCAGCAGCCAAGATGGGCCAGAGTATGGCTACACCTTC. Amino acid sequence: CASSQDGPEYGYTF.

Ten or more counts support this clonotype. This chain links TRBV7-8 with TRBJ2-3, with TRBD2 matching over 11 bases. V was clipped by 4 bases and J by 1 base; unmatched bases: 4. Per the germline V gene, CDR1 is SGHVS and CDR2 is FQNEAQ. The CDR3 contains 16 residues. The CDR3 here is CASSSPLAGGTDTQYF. CDR3 DNA: TGTGCCAGCAGCTCGCCACTAGCGGGAGGCACAGATACGCAGTATTTT.

The V and J genes are TRBV7-2 and TRBJ1-1, with D tentatively TRBD1 (5 bases). V lost 0 bases, J lost 3 bases, and 11 bases lay in between. Per the germline V gene, CDR1 is SGHTA and CDR2 is FQGNSA. The CDR3 extends over 15 amino acids. CDR3 coding DNA: TGTGCCAGCAGCTTAGCGCTGGGCAGGGACACTGAAGCTTTCTTT. Translating it yields CASSLALGRDTEAFF.

This rearrangement joins TRBV24-1 to TRBJ2-2; 8 positions match TRBD2. In germline, CDR1 is KGHDR, CDR2 SFDVKD. This CDR3 contains 16 residues. V lost 4 bases to trimming and J lost 0 bases; unmatched junction nucleotides: 3. The CDR3 sequence: CATSETSGANTGELFF. In DNA form, the CDR3 reads TGTGCCACCAGTGAAACTAGCGGAGCGAACACCGGGGAGCTGTTTTTT.

This chain links TRBV5-1 with TRBJ1-2, with 12 bases fitting TRBD1. Losses at the gene ends were 3 bases for V and 6 bases for J; bases not matched to a gene: 0. CDR1 and CDR2 from the germline V gene are SGHRS and YFSETQ. The CDR3 spans 13 residues. CDR3 bases: TGCGCCAGCAGCTGGGACAGGGGGCATGGCTACACCTTC. It encodes CASSWDRGHGYTF.

There are many counts of this clonotype. The chain uses TRBV7-9 and TRBJ2-1; D is unresolved. The CDR3 extends over 12 amino acids. CDR1 is SEHNR, CDR2 FQNEAQ, per germline (reference sequence). Trimming took 1 base from V and 8 from J, leaving 6 bases between them. The CDR3 loop is CASSLGSDEQFF. The CDR3 coding sequence is TGTGCCAGCAGCTTAGGGTCCGATGAGCAGTTCTTC.

To note about this clonotype: Since a much larger clone is just one base distant, this may be a read error. The V and J genes are TRBV6-9 and TRBJ2-7; D is perhaps TRBD1 (5 bases). The CDR3 loop spans 15 amino acids. CDR1 and CDR2 (germline): MNHGY, SVAAGI. CDR3 DNA: TGTGCCAGCAGTTACTTAGGCAGGGTTCCCTACGGGCAGTACTTC. Its translation is CASSYLGRVPYGQYF.

The V and J genes are TRBV18 and TRBJ1-1, with 11 nucleotides matching TRBD1. Per germline, CDR1 KGHSH and CDR2 LQKENI. Unmatched junction bases numbered 9, after V lost 6 bases and J lost 0 bases. The CDR3 is made up of 17 amino acids. The CDR3 is CASSPRTGGRMNTEAFF. CDR3 DNA: TGTGCCAGCTCCCCAAGGACAGGGGGCCGAATGAACACTGAAGCTTTCTTT. The complete variable domain, with remaining parts taken from reference TRBV18 and TRBJ1-1, reads NAGVMQNPRHLVRRRGQEARLRCSPMKGHSHVYWYRQLPEEGLKFMVYLQKENIIDESGMPKERFSAEFPKEGPSILRIQQVVRGDSAAYFCASSPRTGGRMNTEAFFGQGTRLTVV.

The chain uses TRBV29-1 and TRBJ2-5; possibly TRBD1 for D (8 bases). The germline V and J ends were trimmed by 6 bases and 4 bases, with 18 bases remaining between them. The CDR3 runs to 14 residues. Germline V gene data show CDR1 as SQVTM and CDR2 as ANQGSEA. The CDR3 region has the DNA TGCAGCGTGCCACAGGGGGGGGGTACAGAGACCCAGTACTTC. Protein: CSVPQGGGTETQYF.

The chain joins TRBV28 to TRBJ1-2; a weak D match, TRBD1 (6 bases). Trimming removed 4 bases at V and 7 bases at J, with 10 bases between. This CDR3 spans 12 amino acids. CDR1 and CDR2 from the germline V gene are MDHEN and SYDVKM. The CDR3 bases are TGTGCCAGCAGTTCAGGGGCCCCTGGCTACACCTTC. As protein: CASSSGAPGYTF.

The gene calls are TRBV19 and TRBJ1-5; the D gene is possibly TRBD1 (5 bases). Trimming removed 7 bases from V and 0 bases from J, with 13 bases in between. Per the germline V gene, CDR1 is LNHDA and CDR2 is SQIVND (reference sequence). This CDR3 is 15 amino acids long. The CDR3 coding sequence is TGTGCCAGTATAGAGACAGTTAATAGCAATCAGCCCCAGCATTTT. It is translated as CASIETVNSNQPQHF.

In its sample, this clonotype was seen many times. In nucleotides, the CDR3 is TGTGCCAGCAGCTCCCCGGGACGGCCATATGGCTACACCTTC. Residues: CASSSPGRPYGYTF. The rearrangement uses TRBV28 and TRBJ1-2; D is possibly TRBD1 (5 bases). CDR3 size: 14 residues. V shed 6 bases and J shed 5 bases, with 16 bases lying between them. Germline assignment: CDR1 MDHEN and CDR2 SYDVKM.

Comments on this clonotype: This clone may be a read error of a much larger clone one base away. In nucleotides, the CDR3 is TGTGCCAGCAACTACTACAATGAGCAGTTCTTC. This sequence encodes CASNYYNEQFF. The V gene is TRBV12-3 or TRBV12-4, the J gene TRBJ2-1; no clear D. Trimming pared 7 bases from V and 3 bases from J, leaving 4 bases between. This CDR3 has 11 amino acids.

V usage is TRBV9 and J usage is TRBJ1-2; tentatively, D is TRBD1 (5 bases). The germline gives CDR1 SGDLS, CDR2 YYNGEE. V lost 4 bases and J 7 bases, leaving 20 bases between the germline ends. CDR3 length: 15 residues. CDR3 nucleotide sequence: TGTGCCAGCAGCCACACATTAGGGACGACTACTGGCTACACCTTC. Its translation: CASSHTLGTTTGYTF.

This clonotype was detected a few times. The chain has TRBV19 and TRBJ1-3; D is unclear. V gave up 6 bases and J gave up 1 base, with 13 bases separating them. This CDR3 is 15 amino acids long. CDR1 is LNHDA and CDR2 is SQIVND in the germline V gene (reference sequence). The DNA of the CDR3 is TGTGCCAGTAGACTATCCTGGGGTTCTGGAAACACCATATATTTT. It encodes CASRLSWGSGNTIYF.

The table lists this clonotype with many counts. V usage is TRBV28 and J usage is TRBJ1-6; 9 bases are shared with TRBD1. V dropped 3 bases and J dropped 2; count of bases not matched to a gene: 2. This CDR3 spans 16 amino acids. Germline-derived CDR1 and CDR2 are MDHEN and SYDVKM. The CDR3 bases are TGTGCCAGCAGTTTGACAGGGGGGGCCTATAATTCACCCCTCCACTTT. Encoded protein: CASSLTGGAYNSPLHF.

This clonotype was counted at least ten times. V and J are TRBV30 and TRBJ2-1, with D perhaps matching TRBD1 (6 bases). The germline gives CDR1 GTSNPN, CDR2 SVGIG (reference sequence). CDR3 length: 13 amino acids. Trimming removed 0 bases from V and 8 bases from J, with 11 bases in between. The CDR3 sequence is CAWSVGQGYEQFF. Here the CDR3 DNA reads TGTGCCTGGAGTGTTGGGCAGGGGTATGAGCAGTTCTTC. Full variable domain (outside the CDR3, taken from reference TRBV30 and TRBJ2-1): SQTIHQWPATLVQPVGSPLSLECTVEGTSNPNLYWYRQAAGRGLQLLFYSVGIGQISSEVPQNLSASRPQDRQFILSSKKLLLSDSGFYLCAWSVGQGYEQFFGPGTRLTVL.

Worth noting for this clonotype: A much larger clone sits a single nucleotide away, making a read error possible. The gene calls are TRBV14 and TRBJ1-1, with D hard to call. Per germline, CDR1 SGHDN and CDR2 FVKESK. The CDR3 is 16 amino acids. The CDR3 coding sequence is TGTGCCAGCAGCCAGGTCCGCGATCCCTCGAACCCTGAAGCTTTCTTT. Amino acids: CASSQVRDPSNPEAFF.

Concerning this clonotype: A much larger clone sits a single nucleotide away, making a read error possible. V is TRBV11-2 and J is TRBJ1-1, with 9 bases aligning to TRBD1. Germline CDR1 SGHAT, CDR2 FQNNGV. This CDR3 is built from 16 residues. V lost 4 bases, J lost 4 bases, and 10 bases stayed unmatched. The CDR3, as DNA: TGTGCCAGCAGCTCGCCCGGGACAGGGTTCTTCACTGAAGCTTTCTTT. Translating gives CASSSPGTGFFTEAFF.

This clonotype was recorded at least ten times. The chain joins TRBV28 to TRBJ2-3; TRBD2 aligns across 7 bases. This CDR3 contains 15 residues. From germline, CDR1 is MDHEN and CDR2 SYDVKM. V dropped 5 bases and J dropped 2; count of bases not matched to a gene: 7. The CDR3 region has the DNA TGTGCCAGCAGTGGGGGGGAGGGGTTCACAGATACGCAGTATTTT. It encodes CASSGGEGFTDTQYF.

There are many counts of this clonotype. V is TRBV24-1 and J is TRBJ1-1; perhaps TRBD1 as D (5 bases). The V gene lost 4 bases and the J gene lost 2 bases, with 7 bases spanning the gap. Germline V gene lookup returns CDR1 KGHDR and CDR2 SFDVKD. The CDR3 runs to 13 residues. The DNA for the CDR3 is TGTGCCACCAGTGACTGGGACAACACTGAAGCTTTCTTT. Its protein product is CATSDWDNTEAFF.